This TCR beta chain was recovered during a study of T-cell reconstitution after alpha-beta-depleted transplantation in children. This clonotype was detected a few times. Unique molecular identifiers featured in how the TCRbeta library was prepared. Each CDR3 protein is one row after TCRdb ran MiXCR on the PCR reads. In the table there are 500,000 or so distinct CDR3 sequences, roughly 33% of which are singletons. Losses at the gene ends were 2 bases for V and 7 bases for J; bases not matched to a gene: 10. Looked up from germline, CDR1 is SEHNR and CDR2 is FQNEAQ (reference sequence). This CDR3 contains 16 residues.

This sequence joins TRBV7-9 and TRBJ2-7; TRBD1 agrees at 11 bases. This sequence originates from a human donor who donated a stem cell graft to a child with aplastic anemia. The source was PBMCs from the stem cell graft donor, collected from the stem cell graft. The CDR3 spells CASSLKAGQGAREQYF. The CDR3, as DNA: TGTGCCAGCAGCTTAAAAGCTGGACAGGGGGCTCGGGAGCAGTACTTC.